The 18 T cell receptor beta chains listed next were all sequenced from one sample in a study of OX40 agonist ivuxolimab in advanced cancers. The assay was immunoSEQ multiplex PCR, and TCRdb's table has in-frame clones only and misses some. The table records around 15,000 clones, 70% to 85% of them present only once. The sequenced sample was CD4+ or CD8+ T cells sorted from blood, obtained in a trial of the OX40 agonist ivuxolimab. All receptors come from an adult with an advanced solid tumor such as melanoma, head and neck, liver or kidney cancer.

The chain uses TRBV6-1 and TRBJ2-5, with a possible D match to TRBD2 (5 bases). The CDR3 loop spans 16 amino acids. CDR1 and CDR2 (germline): MNHNS, SASEGT. V lost 5 bases and J lost 1, with 17 bases in between. The CDR3 coding sequence is TGTGCCAGCAGTCAAGACTATGTGCGGCGCCAAGAGACCCAGTACTTC. Translation gives CASSQDYVRRQETQYF.

In the case of this clone: The same CDR3 can be traced to other DNA sequences in this sample. The genes are TRBV30 and TRBJ2-1, with 10 positions matching TRBD2. The trim removed 0 bases at V and 6 bases at J, leaving 2 bases unmatched. Germline V gene data show CDR1 as GTSNPN and CDR2 as SVGIG (reference sequence). The CDR3 contains 14 residues. The DNA of the CDR3 is TGTGCCTGGAGTGTGGCTAGCGGGAGCAATGAGCAGTTCTTC. Residues: CAWSVASGSNEQFF.

The V call is TRBV19, the J call TRBJ1-1; no clear D. Germline V gene lookup returns CDR1 LNHDA and CDR2 SQIVND (reference sequence). The CDR3 spans 13 residues. Trimming pared 3 bases from V and 1 base from J, leaving 6 bases between. This CDR3 is CASSMTENTEAFF. In DNA form, the CDR3 reads TGTGCCAGTAGTATGACGGAGAACACTGAAGCTTTCTTT.

This clone was detected only a few times. The chain recombines TRBV10-3 with TRBJ2-1, with 8 bases aligning to TRBD2. The V gene's germline CDR1 is ENHRY and CDR2 SYGVKD. CDR3 length: 16 residues. Trimming took 0 bases from V and 4 from J; bases not matched to a gene: 5. The CDR3 loop reads CAISESTGGSYNEQFF. The CDR3 bases are TGTGCCATCAGTGAGTCGACGGGAGGGTCTTACAATGAGCAGTTCTTC.

This chain connects TRBV20-1 to TRBJ2-2, with 8 bases lining up with TRBD2. Germline assignment: CDR1 DFQATT and CDR2 SNEGSKA (reference sequence). The CDR3 extends over 11 amino acids. Losses at the gene ends were 5 bases for V and 12 bases for J; bases not matched to a gene: 5. The CDR3 nucleotides are TGCAGTGCTGGGTCGGGGGGGAAGCTGTTTTTT. Protein: CSAGSGGKLFF.

V gene TRBV19 combines with J gene TRBJ2-7; D possibly corresponds to TRBD2 (7 bases). This CDR3 spans 14 amino acids. Trimming pared 7 bases from V and 5 bases from J, leaving 18 bases between. Looked up from germline, CDR1 is LNHDA and CDR2 is SQIVND (reference sequence). Here the CDR3 reads CASTPYGGANEQYF. In nucleotides, the CDR3 is TGTGCCAGTACCCCTTATGGGGGGGCTAACGAGCAGTACTTC.

The genes are TRBV30 and TRBJ2-7; D is unclear. V was trimmed by 5 bases and J by 9 bases, leaving 14 bases between them. The CDR3 covers 11 residues. Looked up from germline, CDR1 is GTSNPN and CDR2 is SVGIG (reference sequence). CDR3 nucleotides: TGTGCCTGGGTCACGGGTTTCGGGCAGTACTTC. This translates into CAWVTGFGQYF.

Only one count was recorded for this clone. The chain uses TRBV9 and TRBJ2-1; D gene unclear. The CDR3 runs 14 residues. CDR1 is SGDLS, CDR2 YYNGEE, per germline. The V and J ends lost 4 bases and 3 bases respectively, with 11 bases between them. The CDR3 spells CASSPSVNYNEQFF. The CDR3 bases are TGTGCCAGCAGCCCCTCAGTGAACTACAATGAGCAGTTCTTC.

The chain links TRBV9 to TRBJ2-2; no definite D call. This CDR3 contains 13 residues. CDR1 and CDR2 (germline): SGDLS, YYNGEE. V was pared by 4 bases and J by 6 bases, with 10 bases between. The CDR3 loop reads CASSPFGAGELFF. The DNA of the CDR3 is TGTGCCAGCAGCCCCTTTGGGGCCGGGGAGCTGTTTTTT. The entire variable domain, with the rest obtained from reference TRBV9 and TRBJ2-2, is as follows: DSGVTQTPKHLITATGQRVTLRCSPRSGDLSVYWYQQSLDQGLQFLIQYYNGEERAKGNILERFSAQQFPDLHSELNLSSLELGDSALYFCASSPFGAGELFFGEGSRLTVL.

The chain links TRBV19 to TRBJ2-6; 8 nucleotides align to TRBD1. V shed 6 bases, J shed 2 bases, and the junction held 9 bases outside the gene matches. The CDR3 spans 17 residues. Germline V lookup: CDR1 LNHDA, CDR2 SQIVND (reference sequence). The DNA for the CDR3 is TGTGCCAGTAGCAGGACAGGGCGGTCCCCTGGGGCCAACGTCCTGACTTTC. It codes for CASSRTGRSPGANVLTF.

This clone is labeled as medium-sized. The gene calls are TRBV2 and TRBJ1-5; no clear D gene. CDR3 length: 13 residues. V gave up 3 bases and J gave up 6 bases, with 9 bases separating them. The germline gives CDR1 SNHLY, CDR2 FYNNEI. This CDR3 reads CASSEGYGQPQHF. The CDR3 coding sequence is TGTGCCAGCAGTGAGGGGTATGGTCAGCCCCAGCATTTT.

V is TRBV19 and J is TRBJ1-1; D gene unclear. Germline V lookup: CDR1 LNHDA, CDR2 SQIVND (reference sequence). With 1 base removed from V and 4 bases from J, the gap between germline ends came to 7 bases. The CDR3 runs to 13 residues. This CDR3 is CASSIGSITEAFF. DNA for the CDR3: TGTGCCAGTAGTATAGGGTCCATCACTGAAGCTTTCTTT.

By share, this clone counts as medium-sized. The rearrangement joins TRBV6-5 to TRBJ2-7; no clear D gene. V lost 5 bases and J 8 bases, leaving 16 bases between the germline ends. The CDR3 is 13 amino acids. Germline V gives CDR1 MNHEY, CDR2 SVGAGI. DNA for the CDR3: TGTGCCAGCAGTACGCAGACGGTCGGGCAGCAGTACTTC. Amino acid sequence: CASSTQTVGQQYF.

V usage is TRBV19 and J usage is TRBJ2-7; 10 nucleotides agree with TRBD2. The CDR3 covers 15 residues. The germline gives CDR1 LNHDA, CDR2 SQIVND (reference sequence). J lost 6 bases, V lost 2 bases, and 7 bases had no gene match. The CDR3 is CASSIISSSGSEQYF. The CDR3 region has the DNA TGTGCCAGTAGTATAATATCGTCTAGCGGGAGCGAGCAGTACTTC.

This chain connects TRBV7-9 to TRBJ2-1; tentatively, D is TRBD1 (6 bases). Trimming removed 0 bases at V and 6 bases at J, with 15 bases between. The CDR3 runs 16 residues. The V gene's germline CDR1 is SEHNR and CDR2 FQNEAQ (reference sequence). The CDR3, as DNA: TGTGCCAGCAGCTTAGCGCACAGGGATGACGGCAATGAGCAGTTCTTC. This encodes CASSLAHRDDGNEQFF. Using reference TRBV7-9 and TRBJ2-1 for the parts outside the CDR3, the full variable domain is DTGVSQNPRHKITKRGQNVTFRCDPISEHNRLYWYRQTLGQGPEFLTYFQNEAQLEKSRLLSDRFSAERPKGSFSTLEIQRTEQGDSAMYLCASSLAHRDDGNEQFFGPGTRLTVL.

The chain has TRBV7-2 and TRBJ2-6; D is possibly TRBD2 (5 bases). This CDR3 has 15 amino acids. The V and J ends lost 0 bases and 3 bases respectively, with 6 bases between them. Germline V gene sequence: CDR1 SGHTA, CDR2 FQGNSA. For the CDR3, the DNA is TGTGCCAGCAGCTTAGCCGGAGGTGGGGCCAACGTCCTGACTTTC. It specifies CASSLAGGGANVLTF.

This rearrangement joins TRBV11-2 to TRBJ1-2, with a tentative D call TRBD1 (6 bases). Germline assignment: CDR1 SGHAT and CDR2 FQNNGV. With 5 bases removed from V and 4 bases from J, the gap between germline ends came to 20 bases. The CDR3 is made up of 16 amino acids. The CDR3, as DNA: TGTGCCAGCAGCCCGTCGGGGGGCTACGGCTCCTATGGCTACACCTTC. Translated: CASSPSGGYGSYGYTF.

J is TRBJ2-5 and V is TRBV6-1; D gene unclear. The CDR3 is made up of 16 amino acids. Germline loops: CDR1 MNHNS, CDR2 SASEGT. The V gene lost 2 bases and the J gene lost 0 bases, with 13 bases spanning the gap. CDR3 in DNA: TGTGCCAGCAGTGAATTAATGGGTCTGAACCAAGAGACCCAGTACTTC. This translates into CASSELMGLNQETQYF.